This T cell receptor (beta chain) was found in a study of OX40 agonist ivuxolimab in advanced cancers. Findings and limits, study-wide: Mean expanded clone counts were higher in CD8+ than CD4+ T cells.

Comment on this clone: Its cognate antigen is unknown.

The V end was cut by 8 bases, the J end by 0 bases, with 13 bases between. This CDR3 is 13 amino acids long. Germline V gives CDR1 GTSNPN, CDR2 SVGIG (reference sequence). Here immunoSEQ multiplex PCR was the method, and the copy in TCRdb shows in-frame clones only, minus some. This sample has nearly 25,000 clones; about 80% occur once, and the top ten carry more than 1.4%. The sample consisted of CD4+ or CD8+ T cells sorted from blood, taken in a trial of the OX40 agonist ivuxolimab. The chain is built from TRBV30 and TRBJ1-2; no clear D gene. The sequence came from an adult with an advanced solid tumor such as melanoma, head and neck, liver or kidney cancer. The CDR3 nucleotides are TGTGCCACCCTGCCACAGTCTAACTATGGCTACACCTTC. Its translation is CATLPQSNYGYTF. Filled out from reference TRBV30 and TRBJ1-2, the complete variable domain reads SQTIHQWPATLVQPVGSPLSLECTVEGTSNPNLYWYRQAAGRGLQLLFYSVGIGQISSEVPQNLSASRPQDRQFILSSKKLLLSDSGFYLCATLPQSNYGYTFGSGTRLTVV.